This is a list of T cell receptor beta chains from one sample in a study of cytomegalovirus exposure and HLA in healthy donors. Profiling relied on immunoSEQ multiplex PCR, and the TCRdb table lists in-frame clones only, not all of them. The table lists about 180,000 clones, roughly 80% of them singletons. The specimen sequenced was PBMCs. Receptors originate from a boy aged 2 to 10 in good health and CMV-seronegative. Each CDR3 is given with its conserved first and last residue. The D gene is left open where the match is weak. Part of the rows lack a size; the others show once, few, many or a class for expanded clones.

v_gene	j_gene	abundance	d_gene	CDR3nt	CDR3aa
TRBV6-5	TRBJ1-1	few	.	TGTGCCAGCAGCCCGACATGGCCGAACACTGAAGCTTTCTTT	CASSPTWPNTEAFF
TRBV6-1	TRBJ1-4	few	TRBD1	TGTGCCAGCAGTGAAAACAGGGGAGGTGAAAAACTGTTTTTT	CASSENRGGEKLFF
TRBV10-2	TRBJ2-1	.	TRBD2	TGCGCCAGCAGTGATATAGCGGGAGGGCTGAATGAGCAGTTCTTC	CASSDIAGGLNEQFF
TRBV6-1	TRBJ2-5	.	.	TGTGCCAGCAGTCTGACTGGACTTATCTCGGAGACCCAGTACTTC	CASSLTGLISETQYF
TRBV6-1	TRBJ2-7	once	.	TGTGCCAGCAGACTAAAGTACGAGCAGTACTTC	CASRLKYEQYF
TRBV5-1	TRBJ2-7	.	TRBD1	TGCGCCAGCAGCATTGGACAGGGACCCTACGAGCAGTACTTC	CASSIGQGPYEQYF
TRBV29-1	TRBJ2-1	.	TRBD2	TGCAGCGGCGCGGGACTAGCGGGGGCATACAATGAGCAGTTCTTC	CSGAGLAGAYNEQFF
TRBV29-1	TRBJ2-7	.	TRBD2	TGCAGCGTTGAAGAAGAAACCCTGACTAGCGGGAGGCCCTCCTACGAGCAGTACTTC	CSVEEETLTSGRPSYEQYF
TRBV15	TRBJ2-2	.	TRBD1	TGTGCCACCAGCAGAGGCCGGGACAGGAACACCGGGGAGCTGTTTTTT	CATSRGRDRNTGELFF
TRBV25-1	TRBJ2-5	.	TRBD2	TGTGCCAGCAGTGAATACGGGGGGTCAGTGGGAGAGACCCAGTACTTC	CASSEYGGSVGETQYF
TRBV7-6	TRBJ1-1	.	TRBD1	TGTGCCAGCAGCTCGACAGGGACGAACACTGAAGCTTTCTTT	CASSSTGTNTEAFF
TRBV30	TRBJ2-5	.	.	TGTGCCTGGAGTGTACGCAGGGTGGAGGAGACCCAGTACTTC	CAWSVRRVEETQYF
TRBV11-2	TRBJ1-1	.	.	TGTGCCAGCAGCTCCCGTTCTGAAGCTTTCTTT	CASSSRSEAFF
TRBV1	TRBJ1-2	.	.	TGCACCAGCAGCCAAGATAGACAGGTGACCAGCCCCTATGGCTACACCTTC	CTSSQDRQVTSPYGYTF
TRBV5-1	TRBJ2-7	.	TRBD2	TGCGCCAGCAGCCCATTAGCGGGAGAGGACTACGAGCAGTACTTC	CASSPLAGEDYEQYF
TRBV20-1	TRBJ2-5	once	.	TGCAGTGCCGAAGAGACCCAGTACTTC	CSAEETQYF
TRBV5-8	TRBJ1-2	.	TRBD1	TGTGCCAGCAGCTTGGATTCGATAGGGACAGAAAACTACACCTTC	CASSLDSIGTENYTF
TRBV5-1	TRBJ2-7	.	.	TGCGCCAGCAGCTTGAGCCGGGGCCGGGAGTACGAGCAGTACTTC	CASSLSRGREYEQYF
TRBV25-1	TRBJ1-1	.	.	TGTGCCAGCAGTGAATATTTCCGACAGGACACTGAAGCTTTCTTT	CASSEYFRQDTEAFF
TRBV5-5	TRBJ2-7	.	TRBD2	TGTGCCAGCAGCGCTTTTGGCGGGAGGGAGTACGAGCAGTACTTC	CASSAFGGREYEQYF
TRBV5-5	TRBJ2-1	.	.	TGTGCCAGCAGCTCAACTCCCCAAGGGCGGGGCAATGAGCAGTTCTTC	CASSSTPQGRGNEQFF
TRBV30	TRBJ1-6	once	.	TGTGCCTGGAGGGACAGCCAGATCTATAATTCACCCCTCCACTTT	CAWRDSQIYNSPLHF
TRBV27	TRBJ1-1	.	TRBD1	TGTGCCAGCAGTTATAACAGGGGAACTGAAGCTTTCTTT	CASSYNRGTEAFF
TRBV11-2	TRBJ2-3	once	TRBD1	TGTGCCAGCAGCTCCCACAGGGGGCAAAGCACAGATACGCAGTATTTT	CASSSHRGQSTDTQYF
TRBV4-2	TRBJ2-5	.	TRBD1	TGTGCCAGCAGCCCCAGGACAGGGGGGGAGACCCAGTACTTC	CASSPRTGGETQYF
TRBV2	TRBJ1-1	.	.	TGTGCCAGCAGTCCCGGGGGTACTGAAGCTTTCTTT	CASSPGGTEAFF
TRBV29-1	TRBJ1-1	few	TRBD1	TGCAGCGGTGAAGGGGGCAGGGACACTGAAGCTTTCTTT	CSGEGGRDTEAFF
TRBV5-1	TRBJ2-3	.	TRBD2	TGCGCCAGCAGTTCCTTAGCGGGAGGGGGGACAGATACGCAGTATTTT	CASSSLAGGGTDTQYF